Presented here are 31 T cell receptor beta chains from one specimen sequenced in a study of shared clonotypes between healthy human individuals. The data were produced by immunoSEQ multiplex PCR, yet TCRdb's version contains in-frame clones alone and is incomplete. The profile shows 640,000 or so clones, about two thirds of them singletons. The sample consisted of memory CD4+ T cells sorted from blood. Subset here: CD45RA-negative fraction. These receptors all come from a woman between 25 and 40 years old in good health.

This clone has a single count. The chain uses TRBV29-1 and TRBJ1-1, with no clear D. Trimming took 5 bases from V and 7 from J, leaving 17 bases between them. Germline V gene lookup returns CDR1 SQVTM and CDR2 ANQGSEA. CDR3 length: 13 residues. CDR3 DNA: TGCAGCGTTCTCGTCACACGAGTTGGTGAAGCTTTCTTT. Protein product: CSVLVTRVGEAFF.

This clone has only one observation. The V gene is TRBV28, the J gene TRBJ1-4; D is undetermined. Germline V gives CDR1 MDHEN, CDR2 SYDVKM. The CDR3 extends over 14 amino acids. The V end was cut by 6 bases, the J end by 0 bases, with 8 bases between. The CDR3 sequence is CASSEVATNEKLFF. Here the CDR3 DNA reads TGTGCCAGCAGCGAGGTTGCAACTAATGAAAAACTGTTTTTT.

This chain connects TRBV28 to TRBJ1-1; possibly TRBD1 for D (5 bases). With 5 bases removed from V and 4 bases from J, the gap between germline ends came to 14 bases. The CDR3 spans 14 residues. CDR1 is MDHEN and CDR2 is SYDVKM in the germline V gene. The CDR3 loop reads CASSTPGRGTEAFF. In nucleotides, the CDR3 is TGTGCCAGCAGTACCCCCGGGAGGGGCACTGAAGCTTTCTTT.

J is TRBJ2-7 and V is TRBV14, with TRBD2 as a possible D gene (6 bases). Looked up from germline, CDR1 is SGHDN and CDR2 is FVKESK. The CDR3 length is 15 residues. V was clipped by 3 bases and J by 9 bases, with 21 bases between them. CDR3 in amino acids: CASSQEGLPLPRQYF. The CDR3, as DNA: TGTGCCAGCAGCCAGGAGGGACTGCCCCTCCCCCGGCAGTACTTC.

As regards this clone: This may be a read error: a much more frequent sequence differs by one nucleotide. The chain has TRBV4-1 and TRBJ2-3, with 10 bases fitting TRBD2. This CDR3 comprises 13 residues. V gave up 4 bases and J gave up 6 bases; unmatched junction bases: 1. Per germline, CDR1 MGHRA and CDR2 YSYEKL. CDR3 region: CASSPAGGDTQYF. DNA for the CDR3: TGCGCCAGCAGCCCAGCGGGAGGGGATACGCAGTATTTT.

Turning to this clone: Other nucleotide sequences from this sample produce the same CDR3. This sequence joins TRBV30 and TRBJ1-5; the D is unclear. CDR3 length equals 13 residues. Trimming removed 0 bases at V and 2 bases at J, with 5 bases between. Looked up from germline, CDR1 is GTSNPN and CDR2 is SVGIG (reference sequence). For the CDR3, the DNA is TGTGCCTGGAGTGTATTGGGCAATCAGCCCCAGCATTTT. Protein product: CAWSVLGNQPQHF.

Points on this clone: An end of the junction does not agree with germline; a read error may underlie this. The sample carries other DNA sequences with the same CDR3. The V call is TRBV18, the J call TRBJ1-5; 7 nucleotides match TRBD1. The germline gives CDR1 KGHSH, CDR2 LQKENI. The CDR3 is 15 residues long. In DNA, the CDR3 is TGTGCCAGCTCACCCCTCGGACAGGACAATCAGCCTCAGCATTTT. Protein: CASSPLGQDNQPQHF.

V and J are TRBV18 and TRBJ1-3; D not resolved. The CDR3 runs 16 residues. The V gene lost 2 bases and the J gene lost 0 bases, with 11 bases spanning the gap. Germline V gene data show CDR1 as KGHSH and CDR2 as LQKENI. The CDR3 region has the DNA TGTGCCAGCTCACCAAACCCGAGAGGCTCTGGAAACACCATATATTTT. It is translated as CASSPNPRGSGNTIYF.

V usage is TRBV29-1 and J usage is TRBJ2-4; possibly TRBD1 for D (5 bases). The CDR3 consists of 13 residues. Germline CDR1 SQVTM, CDR2 ANQGSEA. Deletions cut 3 bases from V and 8 bases from J, with 14 bases between. CDR3 in DNA: TGCAGCGTTGACGATATGACAGCTCACATTCAGTACTTC. It codes for CSVDDMTAHIQYF.

The chain employs TRBV11-2 and TRBJ1-1, with D uncertain. V was clipped by 5 bases and J by 3 bases, with 10 bases between them. This CDR3 comprises 13 residues. Looked up from germline, CDR1 is SGHAT and CDR2 is FQNNGV. CDR3 in amino acids: CASSTQKDTEAFF. The CDR3 DNA reads TGTGCCAGCAGCACGCAGAAAGACACTGAAGCTTTCTTT.

This chain joins TRBV4-1 and TRBJ1-2; D unclear. The CDR3 loop spans 14 amino acids. V was cut by 0 bases and J by 8 bases, with 13 bases left in between. In germline, CDR1 is MGHRA, CDR2 YSYEKL. CDR3 region: CASSQDGWAGGYTF. In nucleotides, the CDR3 is TGCGCCAGCAGCCAAGATGGGTGGGCAGGCGGCTACACCTTC.

This clone was seen just once. V and J are TRBV28 and TRBJ2-1; 8 positions match TRBD2. Per the germline V gene, CDR1 is MDHEN and CDR2 is SYDVKM. The CDR3 consists of 15 residues. V trimming: 7 bases; J trimming: 5 bases; junction bases outside the gene matches: 10. In nucleotides, the CDR3 is TGTGCCAGCACCCTGAGCGGGAGTGTAAACAATGAGCAGTTCTTC. The encoded protein is CASTLSGSVNNEQFF.

The V gene is TRBV5-4, the J gene TRBJ2-7, with 9 bases lining up with TRBD2. The CDR3 has 14 amino acids. In germline, CDR1 is SGHNT, CDR2 YYREEE (reference sequence). V trimming: 4 bases; J trimming: 1 base; junction bases outside the gene matches: 3. The DNA of the CDR3 is TGTGCCAGCAGCCTGACTAGCGGTTCCTACGAGCAGTACTTC. Protein sequence: CASSLTSGSYEQYF.

The gene calls are TRBV13 and TRBJ2-7; D not certain. V was shortened by 5 bases and J by 3 bases, with 11 bases between the two germline ends. The CDR3 is made up of 13 amino acids. Germline assignment: CDR1 PRHDT and CDR2 FYEKMQ (reference sequence). The CDR3 coding sequence is TGTGCCAGCAGCGACAAACCCCACTACGAGCAGTACTTC. This sequence encodes CASSDKPHYEQYF.

This clone has only a few counts. This chain connects TRBV27 to TRBJ1-1; TRBD1 agrees at 7 bases. Germline V gene data show CDR1 as MNHEY and CDR2 as SMNVEV (reference sequence). The length of the CDR3 is 17 residues. V lost 5 bases and J lost 3; bases outside the gene matches: 15. CDR3 sequence: CASSPTTGTVVYTEAFF. CDR3 coding DNA: TGTGCCAGCAGTCCCACCACCGGGACAGTCGTTTACACTGAAGCTTTCTTT.

This chain links TRBV5-1 with TRBJ2-1; 9 positions match TRBD1. Losses at the gene ends were 3 bases for V and 4 bases for J; bases not matched to a gene: 5. The CDR3 runs to 15 residues. CDR1 and CDR2 from the germline V gene are SGHRS and YFSETQ. CDR3 protein: CASSYGDRDYNEQFF. The CDR3 bases are TGCGCCAGCAGCTACGGGGACAGGGATTACAATGAGCAGTTCTTC.

This clone turned up a few times. The chain recombines TRBV18 with TRBJ1-1, with 9 bases lining up with TRBD1. Germline lookup yields CDR1 KGHSH and CDR2 LQKENI. Germline trimming cut 6 bases from V and 2 bases from J; bases unmatched to any gene: 4. The CDR3 has 14 amino acids. The CDR3 nucleotides read TGTGCCAGCTCTAAGGGACAGGGAAACACTGAAGCTTTCTTT. Translation: CASSKGQGNTEAFF.

This chain joins TRBV28 and TRBJ1-5, with 7 nucleotides matching TRBD1. CDR3 length: 15 residues. CDR1 is MDHEN and CDR2 is SYDVKM in the germline V gene. V gave up 6 bases and J gave up 8 bases; unmatched junction bases: 13. CDR3 DNA sequence: TGTGCCAGCAGCCTCTCCGGACAGGCGAGGAAGCCCCAGCATTTT. The encoded protein is CASSLSGQARKPQHF.

This clone was seen only a few times. The chain carries TRBV28 and TRBJ2-7; D may match TRBD1 or TRBD2 (6 bases each). This CDR3 is 14 amino acids long. Germline V CDR1 and CDR2: MDHEN, SYDVKM. Trimming pared 6 bases from V and 6 bases from J, leaving 18 bases between. The CDR3 here is CASSPAWGAGEQYF. The CDR3 DNA reads TGTGCCAGCAGCCCCGCGTGGGGGGCAGGCGAGCAGTACTTC.

This clone is a singleton in its sample. The CDR3: CAWSRGTNQPQHF. The CDR3, as DNA: TGTGCCTGGAGTCGGGGGACGAATCAGCCCCAGCATTTT. The chain recombines TRBV30 with TRBJ1-5, with D possibly matching TRBD1 (5 bases). Germline CDR1 reads GTSNPN; CDR2 reads SVGIG (reference sequence). CDR3 length: 13 residues. V dropped 2 bases and J dropped 4 bases, with 9 bases sitting between them.

The J gene is TRBJ2-6, the V gene TRBV6-1; 9 bases are a match to TRBD1. V lost 4 bases to trimming and J lost 0 bases; unmatched junction nucleotides: 7. CDR3 size: 18 residues. Germline V gene lookup returns CDR1 MNHNS and CDR2 SASEGT. CDR3 bases: TGTGCCAGCAGTGGGGGGACAGGGAGCAGCTCTGGGGCCAACGTCCTGACTTTC. Its translation: CASSGGTGSSSGANVLTF.

Here the CDR3 reads CASSPTSTSGNTIYF. The CDR3 coding sequence is TGTGCCAGCAGTCCTACAAGCACCTCTGGAAACACCATATATTTT. The chain combines TRBV11-2 with TRBJ1-3, with D unclear. The germline V and J ends were trimmed by 6 bases and 0 bases, with 12 bases remaining between them. In germline, CDR1 is SGHAT, CDR2 FQNNGV. The CDR3 spans 15 residues.

The table lists this clone with a count of one. V is TRBV10-2 and J is TRBJ2-7, with D possibly TRBD2 on 6 matching bases. The CDR3 is 14 residues long. Germline assignment: CDR1 WSHSY and CDR2 SAAADI. With 6 bases removed from V and 6 bases from J, the gap between germline ends came to 18 bases. The CDR3 nucleotides are TGCGCCAGCAGGGGGGAGGCGATTTCTACCGAGCAGTACTTC. This translates into CASRGEAISTEQYF.

The V call is TRBV5-4, the J call TRBJ1-3, with 7 bases aligning to TRBD1. The CDR3 is 16 residues long. The junction had 8 bases not matched to a gene; V was cut back by 4 bases and J by 1 base. Germline V gene lookup returns CDR1 SGHNT and CDR2 YYREEE (reference sequence). The CDR3 protein is CASSQQGSLSGNTIYF. The CDR3 DNA reads as TGTGCCAGCAGCCAACAGGGGTCACTATCTGGAAACACCATATATTTT.

J is TRBJ1-1 and V is TRBV5-1; 9 bases match TRBD1. The CDR3 length is 15 residues. The J segment lost 10 bases and the V segment lost 4 bases, leaving 14 bases of the junction unmatched. In germline, CDR1 is SGHRS, CDR2 YFSETQ. Here the CDR3 reads CASSAAGTGRDGAFF. DNA for the CDR3: TGCGCCAGCAGCGCCGCCGGGACAGGGAGGGATGGAGCTTTCTTT.

The J gene is TRBJ2-2, the V gene TRBV7-6; 7 bases fit TRBD2. V lost 4 bases and J lost 6; bases outside the gene matches: 5. This CDR3 has 14 amino acids. Per germline, CDR1 SGHVS and CDR2 FNYEAQ. Written as DNA, the CDR3 is TGTGCCAGCAGCTGGACTAGTTTGGCCGGGGAGCTGTTTTTT. Encoded protein: CASSWTSLAGELFF.

J is TRBJ1-2 and V is TRBV19, with D maybe TRBD1 (5 bases). The germline V gene encodes CDR1 LNHDA and CDR2 SQIVND (reference sequence). V was shortened by 7 bases and J by 13 bases, with 22 bases between the two germline ends. The CDR3 covers 13 residues. This chain's CDR3 is CASTASGTKAATF. The CDR3 DNA reads as TGTGCCAGTACCGCTTCAGGGACTAAAGCGGCCACCTTC.

As regards this clone: This may be a read error, as it is one base from a much larger clone. Other DNA sequences of this sample code for an identical CDR3. V is TRBV5-1 and J is TRBJ2-3; the D gene is possibly TRBD1 (5 bases). CDR1 and CDR2 from the germline V gene are SGHRS and YFSETQ. Trimming left V 0 bases short and J 5 bases short, with 7 bases between. The CDR3 has 13 residues. The chain's CDR3 is CASSLGQLDTQYF. In nucleotides, the CDR3 is TGCGCCAGCAGCTTGGGACAGTTAGATACGCAGTATTTT. Full variable domain (missing parts from reference TRBV5-1 and TRBJ2-3): KAGVTQTPRYLIKTRGQQVTLSCSPISGHRSVSWYQQTPGQGLQFLFEYFSETQRNKGNFPGRFSGRQFSNSRSEMNVSTLELGDSALYLCASSLGQLDTQYFGPGTRLTVL.

The gene calls are TRBV5-1 and TRBJ2-7; D is possibly TRBD1 or TRBD2 (5 bases each). The CDR3 contains 13 residues. Trimming cost V 3 bases and J 6 bases, with 13 bases left between them. The germline V gene has CDR1 SGHRS and CDR2 YFSETQ. The CDR3 is CASSWERGVEQYF. For the CDR3, the DNA is TGCGCCAGCAGCTGGGAAAGGGGAGTCGAGCAGTACTTC. The full variable domain, completed using reference TRBV5-1 and TRBJ2-7, is KAGVTQTPRYLIKTRGQQVTLSCSPISGHRSVSWYQQTPGQGLQFLFEYFSETQRNKGNFPGRFSGRQFSNSRSEMNVSTLELGDSALYLCASSWERGVEQYFGPGTRLTVT.

Comment on this clone: Other nucleotide sequences from this sample produce the same CDR3. The J gene is TRBJ1-1, the V gene TRBV5-1; a possible D gene is TRBD1 (5 bases). Trimming took 3 bases from V and 1 from J, leaving 10 bases between them. Germline CDR1 SGHRS, CDR2 YFSETQ. The CDR3 sequence is 14 residues long. CDR3 in DNA: TGCGCCAGCAGCTGGGGGGATACGAACACTGAAGCTTTCTTT. Amino acid sequence: CASSWGDTNTEAFF.

V and J are TRBV5-1 and TRBJ2-2; 11 bases agree with TRBD2. Germline V gene data show CDR1 as SGHRS and CDR2 as YFSETQ. The V segment lost 0 bases and the J segment 0 bases; nucleotides outside the gene matches: 1. This CDR3 is built from 17 residues. CDR3 amino acids: CASSLEGLAANTGELFF. The CDR3 nucleotides read TGCGCCAGCAGCTTGGAGGGACTAGCGGCGAACACCGGGGAGCTGTTTTTT.